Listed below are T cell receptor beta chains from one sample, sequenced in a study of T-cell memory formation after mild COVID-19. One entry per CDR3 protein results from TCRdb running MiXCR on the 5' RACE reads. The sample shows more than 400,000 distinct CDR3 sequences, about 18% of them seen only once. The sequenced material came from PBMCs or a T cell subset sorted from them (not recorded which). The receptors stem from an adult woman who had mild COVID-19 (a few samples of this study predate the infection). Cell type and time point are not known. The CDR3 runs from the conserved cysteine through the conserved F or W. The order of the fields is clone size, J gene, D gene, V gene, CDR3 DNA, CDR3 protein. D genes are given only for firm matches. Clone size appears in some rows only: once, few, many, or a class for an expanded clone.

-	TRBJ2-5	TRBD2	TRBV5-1	TGCGCCAGCACCAGCGGGGCGGGGTTACAAGAGACCCAGTACTTC	CASTSGAGLQETQYF
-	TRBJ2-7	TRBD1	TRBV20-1	TGCAGTGCTAGAGCCCTGGGACAGCGCCTCTACGAGCAGTACTTC	CSARALGQRLYEQYF
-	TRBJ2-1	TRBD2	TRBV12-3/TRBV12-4	TGTGCCAGCACCCGGGAGGCAGCTACCTACAATGAGCAGTTCTTC	CASTREAATYNEQFF
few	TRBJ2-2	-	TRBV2	TGTGCCAGCATCCAGGGGAAAGGGGAGCTGTTTTTT	CASIQGKGELFF
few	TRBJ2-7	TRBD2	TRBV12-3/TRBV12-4	TGTGCCAGCACCCTGGGACTAGCGGGGAGCGAGCAGTACTTC	CASTLGLAGSEQYF
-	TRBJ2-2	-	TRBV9	TGTGCCAGCAGCGCCAGGAGCAACACCGGGGAGCTGTTTTTT	CASSARSNTGELFF
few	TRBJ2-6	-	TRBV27	TGTGCCAGCAGTTCTTACTCCCCCGGGATAGGCAGCTCTGGGGCCAACGTCCTGACTTTC	CASSSYSPGIGSSGANVLTF
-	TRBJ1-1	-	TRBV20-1	TGCAGTGCTAGCTTCGCCCTCCTCACTGAAGCTTTCTTT	CSASFALLTEAFF
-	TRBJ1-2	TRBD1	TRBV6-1	TGTGCCAGCGAGGGACAGGTCGATGGCTACACCTTC	CASEGQVDGYTF
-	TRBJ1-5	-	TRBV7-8	TGTGCCAGCAGCTTAGGTTCCACGGGGCCCGGGGGGAATCAGCCCCAGCATTTT	CASSLGSTGPGGNQPQHF
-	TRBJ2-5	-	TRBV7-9	TGTGCCAGCAGCTCCACAGTTGGGGGCGTCGTCCAAGAGACCCAGTACTTC	CASSSTVGGVVQETQYF
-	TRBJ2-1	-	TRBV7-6	TGTGCCAGCAGCTTAGGGCGGGCAAAGTTTTACAATGAGCAGTTCTTC	CASSLGRAKFYNEQFF
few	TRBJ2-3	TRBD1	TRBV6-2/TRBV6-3	TGTGCCAGCAGCGGGACAGAGGATACGCAGTATTTT	CASSGTEDTQYF
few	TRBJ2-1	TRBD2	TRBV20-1	TGCAGTGCTACCCCCTCAGACAGGGGACTAGCGGGGGGGTCCTACAATGAGCAGTTCTTC	CSATPSDRGLAGGSYNEQFF
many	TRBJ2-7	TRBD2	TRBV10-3	TGTGCCACCCACGGGACTAGCGGGAGGGTACTACGGGAGCAGTACTTC	CATHGTSGRVLREQYF
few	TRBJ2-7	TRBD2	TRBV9	TGTGCCAGCAGCCCTGCGCCACTAGCGGGGGCTCGGGAGCAGTACTTC	CASSPAPLAGAREQYF
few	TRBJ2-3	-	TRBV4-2	TGTGCCAGCAGCCAAGACTCGGGGCAAAGTAATACGCAGTATTTT	CASSQDSGQSNTQYF
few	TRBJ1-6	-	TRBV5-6	TGTGCCAGCAGCTTGGAGGGCGGGGATTCACCCCTCCACTTT	CASSLEGGDSPLHF
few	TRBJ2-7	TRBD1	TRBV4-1	TGCGCCAGCAGCCTTCTCGGGACAGGGGCAGCCTACGAGCAGTACTTC	CASSLLGTGAAYEQYF
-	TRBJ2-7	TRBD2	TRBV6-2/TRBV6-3	TGTGCCAGCATGGATGGGACTAGCGGCTCCTACGAGCAGTACTTC	CASMDGTSGSYEQYF
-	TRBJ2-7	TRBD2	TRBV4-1	TGCGCCAGCAGCCCCGGACTAGCTCTGGGCTACGAGCAGTACTTC	CASSPGLALGYEQYF
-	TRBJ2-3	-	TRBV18	TGTGCCAGCTCACCGACTAGAGGGGCAGATACGCAGTATTTT	CASSPTRGADTQYF
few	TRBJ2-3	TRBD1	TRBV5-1	TGCGCCAGCAGCTTACAGGGGGCGCGGGGCACAGATACGCAGTATTTT	CASSLQGARGTDTQYF
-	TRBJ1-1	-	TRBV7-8	TGTGCCAGCAGCTTAGGTCCAGGGACCTCTGGCATGAACACTGAAGCTTTCTTT	CASSLGPGTSGMNTEAFF
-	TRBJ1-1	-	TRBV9	TGTGCCAGCAGCGTAGGACGGGTGAACACTGAAGCTTTCTTT	CASSVGRVNTEAFF
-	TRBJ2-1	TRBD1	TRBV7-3	TGTGCCAGCAGCTTAGGGACAGGTAACAATGAGCAGTTCTTC	CASSLGTGNNEQFF
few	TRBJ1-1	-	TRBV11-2	TGTGCCAGCAGCTACCGGGTCGACACTGAAGCTTTCTTT	CASSYRVDTEAFF